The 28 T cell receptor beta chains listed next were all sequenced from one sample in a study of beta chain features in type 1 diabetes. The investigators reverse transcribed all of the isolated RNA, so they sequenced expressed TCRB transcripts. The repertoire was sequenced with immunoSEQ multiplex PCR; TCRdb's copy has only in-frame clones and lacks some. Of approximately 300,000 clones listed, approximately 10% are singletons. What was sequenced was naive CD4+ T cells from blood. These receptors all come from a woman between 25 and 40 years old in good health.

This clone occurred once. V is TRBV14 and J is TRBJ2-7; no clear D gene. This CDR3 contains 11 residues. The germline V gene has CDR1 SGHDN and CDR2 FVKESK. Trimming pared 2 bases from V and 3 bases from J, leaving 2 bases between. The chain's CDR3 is CASSQYYEQYF. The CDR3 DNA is TGTGCCAGCAGCCAATACTACGAGCAGTACTTC.

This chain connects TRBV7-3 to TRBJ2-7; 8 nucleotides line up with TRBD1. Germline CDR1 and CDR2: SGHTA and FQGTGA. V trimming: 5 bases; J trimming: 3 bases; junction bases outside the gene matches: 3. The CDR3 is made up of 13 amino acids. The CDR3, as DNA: TGTGCCAGCAGCCATGACAGGGGCTACGAGCAGTACTTC. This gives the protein CASSHDRGYEQYF.

CDR3 sequence (DNA): TGTGCCAGCGTCAGGAACACTGAAGCTTTCTTT. Translating gives CASVRNTEAFF. This sequence joins TRBV2 and TRBJ1-1, with D unresolved. CDR3 size: 11 residues. Trimming stripped 8 bases from V and 1 base from J, with 5 bases between. CDR1 and CDR2 (germline): SNHLY, FYNNEI. The full variable domain, with the rest looked up from reference TRBV2 and TRBJ1-1, is EPEVTQTPSHQVTQMGQEVILRCVPISNHLYFYWYRQILGQKVEFLVSFYNNEISEKSEIFDDQFSVERPDGSNFTLKIRSTKLEDSAMYFCASVRNTEAFFGQGTRLTVV.

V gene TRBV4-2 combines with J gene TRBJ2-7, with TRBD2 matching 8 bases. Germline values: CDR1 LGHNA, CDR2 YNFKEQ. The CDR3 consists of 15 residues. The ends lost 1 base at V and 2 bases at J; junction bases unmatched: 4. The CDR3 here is CASSQGEREPYEQYF. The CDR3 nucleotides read TGTGCCAGCAGCCAAGGCGAGCGGGAGCCCTACGAGCAGTACTTC.

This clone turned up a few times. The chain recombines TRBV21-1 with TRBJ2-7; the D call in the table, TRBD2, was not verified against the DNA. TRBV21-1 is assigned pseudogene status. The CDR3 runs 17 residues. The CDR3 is CASSKATDWKSSYEQYF. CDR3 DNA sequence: TGTGCCAGCAGCAAAGCTACGGACTGGAAGAGCTCCTACGAGCAGTACTTC.

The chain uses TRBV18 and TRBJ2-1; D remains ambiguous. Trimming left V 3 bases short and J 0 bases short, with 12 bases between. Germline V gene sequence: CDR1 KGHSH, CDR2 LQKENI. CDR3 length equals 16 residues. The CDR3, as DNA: TGTGCCAGCTCACCCGTGATCCCGAGCTCCTACAATGAGCAGTTCTTC. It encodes CASSPVIPSSYNEQFF.

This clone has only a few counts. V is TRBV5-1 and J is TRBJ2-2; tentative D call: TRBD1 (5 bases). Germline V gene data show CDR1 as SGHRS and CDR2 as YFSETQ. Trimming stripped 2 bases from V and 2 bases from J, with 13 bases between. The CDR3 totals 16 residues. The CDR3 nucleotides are TGCGCCAGCAGCTTCAGGGAATCGGCCAACACCGGGGAGCTGTTTTTT. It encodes CASSFRESANTGELFF.

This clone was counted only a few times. DNA of the CDR3: TGTGCCAGCAGCCAAGCAGCGGGACAGGGGTGGTACGAGCAGTACTTC. Amino acid sequence: CASSQAAGQGWYEQYF. This chain uses TRBV14 with TRBJ2-7; 10 bases align to TRBD1. Per the germline V gene, CDR1 is SGHDN and CDR2 is FVKESK. This CDR3 is 16 amino acids long. V was pared by 1 base and J by 4 bases, with 7 bases of the junction left unmatched.

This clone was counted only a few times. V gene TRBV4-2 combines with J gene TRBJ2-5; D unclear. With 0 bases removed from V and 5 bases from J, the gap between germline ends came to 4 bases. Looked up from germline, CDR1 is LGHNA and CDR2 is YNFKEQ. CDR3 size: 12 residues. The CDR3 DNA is TGTGCCAGCAGCCAAGATAGCGAGACCCAGTACTTC. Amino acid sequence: CASSQDSETQYF.

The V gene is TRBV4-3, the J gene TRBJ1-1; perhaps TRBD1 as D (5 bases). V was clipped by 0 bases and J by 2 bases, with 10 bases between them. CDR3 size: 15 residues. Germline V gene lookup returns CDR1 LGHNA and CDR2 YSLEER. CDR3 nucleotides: TGCGCCAGCAGCCAAGAGGCGGGGCGAAACACTGAAGCTTTCTTT. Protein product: CASSQEAGRNTEAFF.

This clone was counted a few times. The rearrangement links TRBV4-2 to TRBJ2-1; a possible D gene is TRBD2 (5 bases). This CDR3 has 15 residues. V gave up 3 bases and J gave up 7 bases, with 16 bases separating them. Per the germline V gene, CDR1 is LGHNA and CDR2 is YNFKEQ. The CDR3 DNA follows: TGTGCCAGCAGCCAGGACTCCAGCTTCGGGAATGAGCAGTTCTTC. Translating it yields CASSQDSSFGNEQFF.

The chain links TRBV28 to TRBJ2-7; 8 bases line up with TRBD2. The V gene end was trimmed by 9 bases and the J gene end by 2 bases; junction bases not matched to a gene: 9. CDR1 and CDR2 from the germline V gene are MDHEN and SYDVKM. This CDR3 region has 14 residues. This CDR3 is CASNSGSHPYEQYF. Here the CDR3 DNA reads TGTGCCAGTAACAGCGGGAGTCACCCCTACGAGCAGTACTTC.

The CDR3 is CASTHREENGELFF. The CDR3 DNA reads as TGTGCCAGCACTCATCGGGAGGAAAACGGGGAGCTGTTTTTT. This chain uses TRBV2 with TRBJ2-2; 7 nucleotides match TRBD2. The CDR3 has 14 residues. The V gene end was trimmed by 7 bases and the J gene end by 7 bases; junction bases not matched to a gene: 9. Germline V CDR1 and CDR2: SNHLY, FYNNEI.

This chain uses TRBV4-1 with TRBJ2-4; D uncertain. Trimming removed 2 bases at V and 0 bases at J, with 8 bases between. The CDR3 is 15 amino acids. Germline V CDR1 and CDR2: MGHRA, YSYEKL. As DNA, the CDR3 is TGCGCCAGCAGCCAAAGACACCTAGCCAAAAACATTCAGTACTTC. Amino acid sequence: CASSQRHLAKNIQYF.

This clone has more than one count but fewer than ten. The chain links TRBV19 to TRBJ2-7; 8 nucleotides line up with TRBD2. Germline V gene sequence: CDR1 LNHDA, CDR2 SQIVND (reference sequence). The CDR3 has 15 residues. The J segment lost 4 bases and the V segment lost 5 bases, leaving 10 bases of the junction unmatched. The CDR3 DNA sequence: TGTGCCAGTAGTGACAGAGCGGGAGAAGGTTACGAGCAGTACTTC. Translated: CASSDRAGEGYEQYF.

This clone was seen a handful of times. This chain's CDR3 is CASSQWPGGDGYTF. The CDR3 DNA is TGTGCCAGCAGCCAATGGCCGGGCGGGGATGGCTACACCTTC. This rearrangement joins TRBV13 to TRBJ1-2; no reliable D call. The CDR3 spans 14 residues. The ends were cut back, 5 bases at V and 6 bases at J, with 16 bases in the middle. The germline CDR1 and CDR2 sequences are PRHDT and FYEKMQ (reference sequence).

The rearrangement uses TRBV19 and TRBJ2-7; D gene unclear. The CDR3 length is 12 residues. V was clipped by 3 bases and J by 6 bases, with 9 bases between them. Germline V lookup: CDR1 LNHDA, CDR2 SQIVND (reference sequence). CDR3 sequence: CASSIQRSEQYF. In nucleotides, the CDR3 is TGTGCCAGTAGTATCCAGAGGTCCGAGCAGTACTTC.

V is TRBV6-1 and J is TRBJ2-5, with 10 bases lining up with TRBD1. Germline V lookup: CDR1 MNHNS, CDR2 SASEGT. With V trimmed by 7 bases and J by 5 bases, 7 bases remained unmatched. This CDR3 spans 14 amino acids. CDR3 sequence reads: CASTAGQGLETQYF. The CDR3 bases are TGTGCCAGCACCGCGGGACAGGGGCTGGAGACCCAGTACTTC.

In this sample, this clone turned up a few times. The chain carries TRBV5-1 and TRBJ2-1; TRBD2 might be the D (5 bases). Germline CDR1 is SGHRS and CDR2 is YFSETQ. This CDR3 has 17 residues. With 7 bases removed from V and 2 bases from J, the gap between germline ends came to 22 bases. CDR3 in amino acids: CASARDTGIGPYNEQFF. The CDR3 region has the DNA TGCGCCAGCGCGAGGGATACGGGAATCGGGCCCTACAATGAGCAGTTCTTC.

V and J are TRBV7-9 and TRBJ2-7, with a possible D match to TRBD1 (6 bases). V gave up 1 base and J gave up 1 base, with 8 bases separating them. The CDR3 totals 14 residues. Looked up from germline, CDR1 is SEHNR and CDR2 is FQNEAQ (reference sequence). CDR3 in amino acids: CASSLEQGSYEQYF. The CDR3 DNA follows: TGTGCCAGCAGCTTAGAACAGGGATCCTACGAGCAGTACTTC.

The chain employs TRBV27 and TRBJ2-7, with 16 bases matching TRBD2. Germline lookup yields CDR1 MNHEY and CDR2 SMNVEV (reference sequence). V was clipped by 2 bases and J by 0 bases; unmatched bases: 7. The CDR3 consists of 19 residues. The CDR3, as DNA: TGTGCCAGCAGTTTACAGGGACTAGCGGGAGGGCAGAGCTCCTACGAGCAGTACTTC. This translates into CASSLQGLAGGQSSYEQYF.

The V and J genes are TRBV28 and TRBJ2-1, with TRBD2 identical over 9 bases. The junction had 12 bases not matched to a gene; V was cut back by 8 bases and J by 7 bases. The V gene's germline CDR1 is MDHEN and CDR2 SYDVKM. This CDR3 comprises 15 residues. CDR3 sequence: CASAPGASGKNEQFF. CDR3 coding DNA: TGTGCCAGCGCTCCCGGGGCTAGCGGGAAGAATGAGCAGTTCTTC.

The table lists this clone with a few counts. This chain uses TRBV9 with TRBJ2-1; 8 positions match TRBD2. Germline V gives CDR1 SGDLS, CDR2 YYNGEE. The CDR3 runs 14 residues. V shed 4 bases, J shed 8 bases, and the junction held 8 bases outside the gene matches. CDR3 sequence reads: CASSHPGLGYEQFF. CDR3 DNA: TGTGCCAGCAGCCACCCGGGACTAGGCTATGAGCAGTTCTTC.

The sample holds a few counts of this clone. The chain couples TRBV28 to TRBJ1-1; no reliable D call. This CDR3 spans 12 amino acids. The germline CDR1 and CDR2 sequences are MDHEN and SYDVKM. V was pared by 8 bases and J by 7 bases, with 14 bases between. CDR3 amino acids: CASYLPPSEAFF. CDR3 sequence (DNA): TGTGCCAGCTATCTCCCCCCGAGTGAAGCTTTCTTT.

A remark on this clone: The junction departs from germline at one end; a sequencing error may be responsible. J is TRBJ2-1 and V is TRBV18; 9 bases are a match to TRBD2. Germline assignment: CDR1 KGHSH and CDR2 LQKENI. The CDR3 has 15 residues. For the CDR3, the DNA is TGTGCCAGCTCATCACCGGGACTAGCTGGCAATGAGCAGTTCTTC. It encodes CASSSPGLAGNEQFF.

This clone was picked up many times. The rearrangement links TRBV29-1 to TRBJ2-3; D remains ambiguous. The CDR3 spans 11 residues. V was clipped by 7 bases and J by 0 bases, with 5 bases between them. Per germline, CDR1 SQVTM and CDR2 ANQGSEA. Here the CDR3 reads CSGTSTDTQYF. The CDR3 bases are TGCAGCGGAACTAGCACAGATACGCAGTATTTT.

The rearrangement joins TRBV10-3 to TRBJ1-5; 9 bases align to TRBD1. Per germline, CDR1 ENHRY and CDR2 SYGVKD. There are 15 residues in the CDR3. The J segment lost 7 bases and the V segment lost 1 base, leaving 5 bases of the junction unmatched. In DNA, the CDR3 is TGTGCCATCAGTGAGTTACAGGGGGCAGAGCAGCCCCAGCATTTT. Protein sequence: CAISELQGAEQPQHF.

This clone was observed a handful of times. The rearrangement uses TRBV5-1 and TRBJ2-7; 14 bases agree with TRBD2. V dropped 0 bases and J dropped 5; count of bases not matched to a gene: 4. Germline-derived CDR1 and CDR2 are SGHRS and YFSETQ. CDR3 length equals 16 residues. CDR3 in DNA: TGCGCCAGCAGCTTGGGCGGGACTAGCGGGAGTAACGAGCAGTACTTC. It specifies CASSLGGTSGSNEQYF.